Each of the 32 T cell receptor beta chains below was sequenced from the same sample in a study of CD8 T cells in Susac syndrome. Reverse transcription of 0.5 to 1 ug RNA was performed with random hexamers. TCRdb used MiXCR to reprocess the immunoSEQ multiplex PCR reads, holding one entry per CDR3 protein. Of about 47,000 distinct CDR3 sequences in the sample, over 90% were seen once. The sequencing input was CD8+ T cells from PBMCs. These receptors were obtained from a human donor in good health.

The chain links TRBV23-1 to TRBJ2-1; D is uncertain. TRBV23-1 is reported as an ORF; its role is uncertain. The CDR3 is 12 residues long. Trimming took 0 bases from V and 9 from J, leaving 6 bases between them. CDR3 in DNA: TGCGCCAGCAGTCAATCCCACGGTGAGCAGTTCTTC. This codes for CASSQSHGEQFF.

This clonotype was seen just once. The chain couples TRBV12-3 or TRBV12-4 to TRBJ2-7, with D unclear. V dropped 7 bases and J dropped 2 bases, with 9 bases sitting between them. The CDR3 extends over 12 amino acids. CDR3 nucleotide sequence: TGTGCCAGCATGGCCAGGACCTACGAGCAGTACTTC. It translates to CASMARTYEQYF.

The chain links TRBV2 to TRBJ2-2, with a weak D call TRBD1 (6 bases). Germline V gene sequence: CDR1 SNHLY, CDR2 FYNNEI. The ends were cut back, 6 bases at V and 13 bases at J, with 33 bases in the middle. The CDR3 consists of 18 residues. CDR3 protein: CASSKQGPSLGNLTGLFF. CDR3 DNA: TGTGCCAGCAGCAAACAGGGACCCTCCCTCGGCAACTTAACGGGGCTGTTTTTT. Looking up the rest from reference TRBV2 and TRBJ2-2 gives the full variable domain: EPEVTQTPSHQVTQMGQEVILRCVPISNHLYFYWYRQILGQKVEFLVSFYNNEISEKSEIFDDQFSVERPDGSNFTLKIRSTKLEDSAMYFCASSKQGPSLGNLTGLFFGEGSRLTVL.

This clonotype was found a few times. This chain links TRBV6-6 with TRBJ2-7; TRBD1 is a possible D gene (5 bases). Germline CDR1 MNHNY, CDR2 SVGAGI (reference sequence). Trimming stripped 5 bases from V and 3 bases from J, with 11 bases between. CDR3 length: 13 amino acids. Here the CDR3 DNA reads TGTGCCAGCAGTCCCGACGACAGCTACGAGCAGTACTTC. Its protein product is CASSPDDSYEQYF.

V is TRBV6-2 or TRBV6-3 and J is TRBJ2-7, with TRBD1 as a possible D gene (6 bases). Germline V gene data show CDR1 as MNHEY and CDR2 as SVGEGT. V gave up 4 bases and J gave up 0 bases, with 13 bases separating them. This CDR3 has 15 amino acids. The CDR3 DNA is TGTGCCAGCAGTTCAAGGACAGCCCTCTCCTACGAGCAGTACTTC. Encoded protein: CASSSRTALSYEQYF.

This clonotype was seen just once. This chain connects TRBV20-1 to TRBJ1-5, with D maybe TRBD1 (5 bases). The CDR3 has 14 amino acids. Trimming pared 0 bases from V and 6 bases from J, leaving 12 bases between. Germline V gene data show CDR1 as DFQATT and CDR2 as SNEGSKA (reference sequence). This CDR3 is CSARELNRFQPQHF. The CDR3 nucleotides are TGCAGTGCTAGAGAGCTTAACAGGTTTCAGCCCCAGCATTTT.

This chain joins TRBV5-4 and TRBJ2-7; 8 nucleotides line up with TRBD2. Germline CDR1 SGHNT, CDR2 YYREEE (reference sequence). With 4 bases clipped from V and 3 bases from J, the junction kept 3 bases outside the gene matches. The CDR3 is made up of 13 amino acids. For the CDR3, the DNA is TGTGCCAGCAGCGCGGGGGGAAGCTACGAGCAGTACTTC. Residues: CASSAGGSYEQYF.

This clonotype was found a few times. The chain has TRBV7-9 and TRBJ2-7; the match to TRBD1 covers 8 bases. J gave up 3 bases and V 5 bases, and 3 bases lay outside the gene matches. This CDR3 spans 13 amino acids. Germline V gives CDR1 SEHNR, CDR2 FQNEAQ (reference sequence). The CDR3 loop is CASSIGTGYEQYF. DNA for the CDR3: TGTGCCAGCAGCATCGGGACAGGCTACGAGCAGTACTTC. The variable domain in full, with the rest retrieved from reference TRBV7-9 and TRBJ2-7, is DTGVSQNPRHKITKRGQNVTFRCDPISEHNRLYWYRQTLGQGPEFLTYFQNEAQLEKSRLLSDRFSAERPKGSFSTLEIQRTEQGDSAMYLCASSIGTGYEQYFGPGTRLTVT.

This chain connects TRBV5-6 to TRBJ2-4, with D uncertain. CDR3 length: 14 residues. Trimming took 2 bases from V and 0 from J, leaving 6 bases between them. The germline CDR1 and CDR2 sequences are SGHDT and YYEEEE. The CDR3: CASSFGIAKNIQYF. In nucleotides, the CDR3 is TGTGCCAGCAGCTTTGGGATAGCCAAAAACATTCAGTACTTC.

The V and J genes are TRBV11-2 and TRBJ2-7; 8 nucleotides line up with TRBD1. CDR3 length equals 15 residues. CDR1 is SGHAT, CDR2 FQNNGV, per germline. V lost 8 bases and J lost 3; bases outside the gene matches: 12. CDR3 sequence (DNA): TGTGCCAGCGGCGAAGCCAGGGGGCTCCTCTACGAGCAGTACTTC. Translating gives CASGEARGLLYEQYF.

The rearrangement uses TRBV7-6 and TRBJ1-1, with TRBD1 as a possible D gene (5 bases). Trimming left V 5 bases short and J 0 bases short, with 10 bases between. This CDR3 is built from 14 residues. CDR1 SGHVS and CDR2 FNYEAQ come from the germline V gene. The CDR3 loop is CASSAGGMNTEAFF. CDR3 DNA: TGTGCCAGCAGCGCCGGGGGTATGAACACTGAAGCTTTCTTT.

DNA for the CDR3: TGTGCCAGCAGCCCTGAGGCAGGGAGCTCCTACAATGAGCAGTTCTTC. Encoded protein: CASSPEAGSSYNEQFF. The chain joins TRBV27 to TRBJ2-1; D could derive from TRBD1 or TRBD2 (5 bases each). The V gene lost 6 bases and the J gene lost 0 bases, with 15 bases spanning the gap. The CDR3 has 16 residues. Germline CDR1 MNHEY, CDR2 SMNVEV (reference sequence).

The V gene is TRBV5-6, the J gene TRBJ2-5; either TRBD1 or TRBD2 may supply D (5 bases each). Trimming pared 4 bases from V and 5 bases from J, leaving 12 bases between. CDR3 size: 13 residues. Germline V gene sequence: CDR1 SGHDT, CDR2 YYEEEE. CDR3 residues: CASSADWGETQYF. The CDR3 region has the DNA TGTGCCAGCAGCGCTGACTGGGGGGAGACCCAGTACTTC.

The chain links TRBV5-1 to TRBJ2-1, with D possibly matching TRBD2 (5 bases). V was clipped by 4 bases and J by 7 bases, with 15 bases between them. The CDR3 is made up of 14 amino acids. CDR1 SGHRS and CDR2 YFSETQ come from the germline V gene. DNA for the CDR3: TGCGCCAGCAGCCCCGGCCTACGCGGGAATGAGCAGTTCTTC. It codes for CASSPGLRGNEQFF.

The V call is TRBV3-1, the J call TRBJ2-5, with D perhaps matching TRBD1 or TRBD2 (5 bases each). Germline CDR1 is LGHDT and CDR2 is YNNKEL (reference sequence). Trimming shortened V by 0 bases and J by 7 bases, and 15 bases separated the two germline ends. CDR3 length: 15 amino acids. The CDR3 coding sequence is TGTGCCAGCAGCCAAGATCGTAGGGACCAGGGGACCCAGTACTTC. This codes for CASSQDRRDQGTQYF.

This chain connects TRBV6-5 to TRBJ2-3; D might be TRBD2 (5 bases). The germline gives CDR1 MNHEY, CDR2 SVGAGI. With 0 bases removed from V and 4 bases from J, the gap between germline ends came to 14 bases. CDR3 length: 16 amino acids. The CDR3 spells CASSYSTRVLPDTQYF. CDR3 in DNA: TGTGCCAGCAGTTACTCGACGCGGGTGCTCCCAGATACGCAGTATTTT.

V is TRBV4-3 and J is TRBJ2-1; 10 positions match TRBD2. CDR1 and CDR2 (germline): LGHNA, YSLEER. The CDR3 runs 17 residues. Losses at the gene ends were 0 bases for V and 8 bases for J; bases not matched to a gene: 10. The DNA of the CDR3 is TGCGCCAGCAGCCAAGATATTAGTAGCGGGAGGAGGGATGAGCAGTTCTTC. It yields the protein CASSQDISSGRRDEQFF.

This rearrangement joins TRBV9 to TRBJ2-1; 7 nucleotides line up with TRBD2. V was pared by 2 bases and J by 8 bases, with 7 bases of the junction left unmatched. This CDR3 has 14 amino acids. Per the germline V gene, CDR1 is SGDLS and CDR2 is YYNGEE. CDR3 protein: CASSVIGLVDEQFF. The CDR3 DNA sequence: TGTGCCAGCAGCGTTATCGGACTAGTTGATGAGCAGTTCTTC. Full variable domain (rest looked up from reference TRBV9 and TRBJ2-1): DSGVTQTPKHLITATGQRVTLRCSPRSGDLSVYWYQQSLDQGLQFLIQYYNGEERAKGNILERFSAQQFPDLHSELNLSSLELGDSALYFCASSVIGLVDEQFFGPGTRLTVL.

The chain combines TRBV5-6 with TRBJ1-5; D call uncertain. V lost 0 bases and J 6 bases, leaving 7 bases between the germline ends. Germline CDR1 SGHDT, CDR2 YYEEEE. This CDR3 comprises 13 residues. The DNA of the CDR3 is TGTGCCAGCAGCTTGGGGGGAGGTCAGCCCCAGCATTTT. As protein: CASSLGGGQPQHF.

The CDR3 here is CASSWPVAYEQYF. In nucleotides, the CDR3 is TGTGCCAGCAGCTGGCCCGTGGCCTACGAGCAGTACTTC. J is TRBJ2-7 and V is TRBV6-2 or TRBV6-3; D remains ambiguous. This CDR3 is built from 13 residues. From germline, CDR1 is MNHEY and CDR2 SVGEGT. V lost 6 bases and J 2 bases, leaving 11 bases between the germline ends.

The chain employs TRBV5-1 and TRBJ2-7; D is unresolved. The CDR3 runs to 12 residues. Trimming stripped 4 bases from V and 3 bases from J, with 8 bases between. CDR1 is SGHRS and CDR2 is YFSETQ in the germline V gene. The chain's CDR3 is CASSVPSYEQYF. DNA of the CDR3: TGCGCCAGCAGCGTACCTAGCTACGAGCAGTACTTC.

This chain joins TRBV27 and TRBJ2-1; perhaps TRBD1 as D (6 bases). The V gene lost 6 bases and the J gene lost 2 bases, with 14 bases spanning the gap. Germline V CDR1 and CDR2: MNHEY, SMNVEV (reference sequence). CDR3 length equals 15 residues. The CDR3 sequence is CASRPGTHPYNEQFF. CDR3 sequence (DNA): TGTGCCAGCAGACCCGGGACACACCCCTACAATGAGCAGTTCTTC.

The CDR3 DNA reads as TGCAGTGCTAGACCCTCGAGGGTCGGTAGCGGGAACTACGAGCAGTACTTC. Its translation is CSARPSRVGSGNYEQYF. The chain combines TRBV20-1 with TRBJ2-7, with 8 bases that match TRBD2. The germline V gene has CDR1 DFQATT and CDR2 SNEGSKA (reference sequence). V dropped 2 bases and J dropped 3; count of bases not matched to a gene: 15. This CDR3 comprises 17 residues.

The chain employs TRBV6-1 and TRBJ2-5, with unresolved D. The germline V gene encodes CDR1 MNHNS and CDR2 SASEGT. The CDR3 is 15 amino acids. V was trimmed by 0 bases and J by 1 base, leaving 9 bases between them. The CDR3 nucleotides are TGTGCCAGCAGTGAAGCTTGGCAGCTCCAAGAGACCCAGTACTTC. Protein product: CASSEAWQLQETQYF.

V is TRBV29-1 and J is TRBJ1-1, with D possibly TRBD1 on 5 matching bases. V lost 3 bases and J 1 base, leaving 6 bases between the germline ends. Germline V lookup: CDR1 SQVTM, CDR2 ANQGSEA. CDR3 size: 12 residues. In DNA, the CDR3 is TGCAGCGTTGACAGGGCGAACACTGAAGCTTTCTTT. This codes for CSVDRANTEAFF. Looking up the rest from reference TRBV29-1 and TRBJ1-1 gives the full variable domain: SAVISQKPSRDICQRGTSLTIQCQVDSQVTMMFWYRQQPGQSLTLIATANQGSEATYESGFVIDKFPISRPNLTFSTLTVSNMSPEDSSIYLCSVDRANTEAFFGQGTRLTVV.

CDR3 in DNA: TGTGCCATCAGGGCCGTGAGGGAGGAGACCCAGTACTTC. Amino acid sequence: CAIRAVREETQYF. V is TRBV10-3 and J is TRBJ2-5, with a possible D match to TRBD2 (5 bases). Trimming removed 6 bases from V and 5 bases from J, with 13 bases in between. Germline assignment: CDR1 ENHRY and CDR2 SYGVKD. There are 13 residues in the CDR3.

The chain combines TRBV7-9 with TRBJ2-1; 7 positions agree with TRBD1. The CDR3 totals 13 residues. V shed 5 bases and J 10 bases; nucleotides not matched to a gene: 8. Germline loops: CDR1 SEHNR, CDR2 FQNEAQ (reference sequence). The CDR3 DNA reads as TGTGCCAGCAGCACACCCGGACAGGAGGAGCAGTTCTTC. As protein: CASSTPGQEEQFF.

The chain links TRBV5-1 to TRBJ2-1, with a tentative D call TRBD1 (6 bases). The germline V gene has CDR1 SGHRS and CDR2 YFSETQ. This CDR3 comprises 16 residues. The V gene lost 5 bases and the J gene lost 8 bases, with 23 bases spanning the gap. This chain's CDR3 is CASRPAIQGFQDEQFF. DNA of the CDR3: TGCGCCAGCAGACCCGCAATACAGGGTTTTCAGGATGAGCAGTTCTTC.

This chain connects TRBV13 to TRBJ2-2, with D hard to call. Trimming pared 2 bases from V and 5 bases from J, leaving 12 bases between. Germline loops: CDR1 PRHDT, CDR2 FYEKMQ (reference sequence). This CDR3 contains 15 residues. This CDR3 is CASSLTDLGTGELFF. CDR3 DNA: TGTGCCAGCAGCTTAACGGACCTGGGGACCGGGGAGCTGTTTTTT.

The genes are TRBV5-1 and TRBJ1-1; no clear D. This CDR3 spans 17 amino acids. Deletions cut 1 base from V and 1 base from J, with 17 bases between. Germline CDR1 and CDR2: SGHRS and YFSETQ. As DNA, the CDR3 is TGCGCCAGCAGCTTGTCCACTACCCCCGACTGGAACACTGAAGCTTTCTTT. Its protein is CASSLSTTPDWNTEAFF.

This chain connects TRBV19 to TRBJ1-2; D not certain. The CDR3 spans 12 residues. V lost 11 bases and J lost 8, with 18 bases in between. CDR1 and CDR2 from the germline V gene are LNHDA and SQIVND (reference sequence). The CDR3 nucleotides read TGTGCCGGTCCCAGTGGGAGGGCGGGCTACACCTTC. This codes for CAGPSGRAGYTF. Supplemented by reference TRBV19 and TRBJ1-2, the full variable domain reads DGGITQSPKYLFRKEGQNVTLSCEQNLNHDAMYWYRQDPGQGLRLIYYSQIVNDFQKGDIAEGYSVSREKKESFPLTVTSAQKNPTAFYLCAGPSGRAGYTFGSGTRLTVV.

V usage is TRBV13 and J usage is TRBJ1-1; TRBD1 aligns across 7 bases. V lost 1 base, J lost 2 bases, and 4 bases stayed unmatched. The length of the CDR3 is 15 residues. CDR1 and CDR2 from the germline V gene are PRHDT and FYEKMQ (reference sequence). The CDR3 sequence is CASSLDGQANTEAFF. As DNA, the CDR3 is TGTGCCAGCAGCTTAGATGGACAGGCAAACACTGAAGCTTTCTTT.